A selection of T cell receptor beta chains follows, all from one sample in a study of vaccination and CD4 T cells after COVID-19. TCRdb redid the calling of the PCR reads with MiXCR, one entry per CDR3 protein. The table includes around 10,000 distinct CDR3 sequences, 65% to 75% detected once. No antigen has been identified for these receptors. Sequenced: CD4+ T cells from blood, cultured in vitro. The receptor set was obtained from a human donor who had recovered from COVID-19. Each CDR3 is given with its conserved first and last residue. Fields, in order: clone size, J gene, V gene, D gene, CDR3 DNA, CDR3 protein. D genes are given only for firm matches. Clone size is stated in some rows and not others, as once, few, many or a class when expanded.

few TRBJ2-2 TRBV5-1 NA TGCGCCAGCAGCTTGGTTACCCGGGTCGGCGCGGGGAGCACCGGGGAGCTGTTTTTT CASSLVTRVGAGSTGELFF
medium-sized TRBJ2-7 TRBV12-3/TRBV12-4 NA TGTGCCAGCAGTTTAGAGTCAGGACTGGGCACCTACGAGCAGTACTTC CASSLESGLGTYEQYF
NA TRBJ1-6 TRBV18 NA TGTGCCAGCTCCCCTACACGGCAGGGGAGTTCACCCCTCCACTTT CASSPTRQGSSPLHF
once TRBJ1-3 TRBV4-1 TRBD1 TGCGCCAGCAGCCGGATTGGGACAGGGGTAGCTGGAAACACCATATATTTT CASSRIGTGVAGNTIYF
NA TRBJ1-1 TRBV28 TRBD1 TGTGCCAGCAGTCCGCTGGGACAGTCCACTGAAGCTTTCTTT CASSPLGQSTEAFF
NA TRBJ1-6 TRBV6-1 NA TGTGCCAGCTGGCCGAGCTCCTATAATTCACCCCTCCACTTT CASWPSSYNSPLHF
few TRBJ1-2 TRBV6-1 NA TGTGCCAGCAGTGAAAGGGGCGGGTTTGGCTACACCTTC CASSERGGFGYTF
NA TRBJ1-2 TRBV7-3 NA TGTGCCAGCAGCTTAATAGCAGGGCCGGGCGGCTACACCTTC CASSLIAGPGGYTF
NA TRBJ1-1 TRBV6-1 TRBD1 TGTGCCAGCAGTGGGACAGGAGAAAAAGCTTTCTTT CASSGTGEKAFF
NA TRBJ1-1 TRBV5-1 TRBD1 TGCGCCAGCAGCTTGGCTTACAGGGGAGGGAGCACTGAAGCTTTCTTT CASSLAYRGGSTEAFF
once TRBJ2-3 TRBV6-2/TRBV6-3 NA TGTGCCAGCAGCTTGAGACAGACAGATACGCAGTATTTT CASSLRQTDTQYF
NA TRBJ1-2 TRBV24-1 NA TGTGCCACCAGTGATTTTGGGGGGAGAGGCTACACCTTC CATSDFGGRGYTF
NA TRBJ2-2 TRBV2 TRBD2 TGTGCCAGCAGTGAACTAGCGGGGCTTGTCACCGGGGAGCTGTTTTTT CASSELAGLVTGELFF
NA TRBJ2-5 TRBV11-1 TRBD2 TGTGCCAGCGTAGCGGGGGGGTCCAATTGGGGGGAGACCCAGTACTTC CASVAGGSNWGETQYF
few TRBJ1-1 TRBV15 NA TGTGCCACCAGCAGAGAAATTCCGACCGAGATGTACACTGAAGCTTTCTTT CATSREIPTEMYTEAFF
NA TRBJ1-4 TRBV2 NA TGTGCCAGCACACTATTAAACCCCTGGGGGAGACAAGCAACTAATGAAAAACTGTTTTTT CASTLLNPWGRQATNEKLFF
NA TRBJ2-1 TRBV2 NA TGTGCCACTTCTGATTTGGCTTCCCCCTACAATGAGCAGTTCTTC CATSDLASPYNEQFF
NA TRBJ1-5 TRBV6-1 NA TGTGCCAGCAGTGTGCTTTGGGACAGCAATCAGCCCCAGCATTTT CASSVLWDSNQPQHF
once TRBJ1-1 TRBV20-1 TRBD1 TGCAGTGCTAGAGACGGGGGACAGGGGCCTTACACTGAAGCTTTCTTT CSARDGGQGPYTEAFF
NA TRBJ1-6 TRBV7-8 NA TGTGCCAGCAGCTGGGGATCCCCAAATAATTCACCCCTCCACTTT CASSWGSPNNSPLHF
NA TRBJ1-1 TRBV19 NA TGTGCCAGTAGTATCCACCCGTCCGGTAGACAGATTCTGAACACTGAAGCTTTCTTT CASSIHPSGRQILNTEAFF
once TRBJ1-2 TRBV27 NA TGTGCCAGCAGGCCTCTCTCCGGGGGCAGGGACCGTGGGGGCTACACCTTC CASRPLSGGRDRGGYTF
NA TRBJ1-6 TRBV6-2/TRBV6-3 NA TGTGCCAGCAGTTACGGGACTACAGGTGATTCACCCCTCCACTTT CASSYGTTGDSPLHF
NA TRBJ2-7 TRBV20-1 TRBD1 TGCAGTGCCTCGGGACAGGGGGCAGGGGAGCAGTACTTC CSASGQGAGEQYF
NA TRBJ1-4 TRBV11-2 TRBD1 TGTGCCAGCAGCCTCAGGGGGCTAGACGAAAAACTGTTTTTT CASSLRGLDEKLFF
NA TRBJ2-1 TRBV12-5 TRBD2 TGTGCTAGTGGTGCTGGGACTAGCGGGGGGGCGTTCAATGAGCAGTTCTTC CASGAGTSGGAFNEQFF
NA TRBJ1-3 TRBV27 TRBD1 TGTGCCAGCAGTTTTGGACAGGGACCTGGAAACACCATATATTTT CASSFGQGPGNTIYF
NA TRBJ1-5 TRBV19 NA TGTGCCAGTAGTATGGGCCACAGATCCGGCAATCAGCCCCAGCATTTT CASSMGHRSGNQPQHF
NA TRBJ1-1 TRBV28 NA TGTGCCAGCAGCACTGTCGTGAACACTGAAGCTTTCTTT CASSTVVNTEAFF
NA TRBJ1-1 TRBV7-8 NA TGTGCCAGCAGCCTCCGACAGGTCCCCTTGAACACTGAAGCTTTCTTT CASSLRQVPLNTEAFF
NA TRBJ1-5 TRBV19 NA TGTGCCAGTAATCGCTCGTACGGCAATCAGCCCCAGCATTTT CASNRSYGNQPQHF
medium-sized TRBJ2-3 TRBV24-1 NA TGTGCCACCAGTGACCTTAGGGGTAGCACAGATACGCAGTATTTT CATSDLRGSTDTQYF
once TRBJ2-1 TRBV15 NA TGTGCCACCAGCAGAGATGGGCCCGATGAGCAGTTCTTC CATSRDGPDEQFF
few TRBJ1-5 TRBV2 NA TGTGCCAGCAGTGAGACGGGGCCGAATCAGCCCCAGCATTTT CASSETGPNQPQHF
few TRBJ2-7 TRBV20-1 NA TGCAGTGCCCAAAAGGGTTTAGAGCAGTACTTC CSAQKGLEQYF
few TRBJ2-5 TRBV2 NA TGTGCCAGCAGTATCAGCCTAGGGGAGACCCAGTACTTC CASSISLGETQYF
few TRBJ1-5 TRBV6-1 NA TGTGCCAGCAATCTCTACGGCAATCAGCCCCAGCATTTT CASNLYGNQPQHF
NA TRBJ1-1 TRBV6-1 NA TGTGCCAGCAGTGAAGCGCTTAAGTCTTGGGTTCTGACCACTGAAGCTTTCTTT CASSEALKSWVLTTEAFF
few TRBJ2-2 TRBV20-1 TRBD1 TGCAGTGCTAGAGCCGGACAGGGGGCCACCGGGGAGCTGTTTTTT CSARAGQGATGELFF
once TRBJ2-4 TRBV5-1 TRBD1 TGCGCCAGCAGCAAAGGCGGACAGGCGACAAACATTCAGTACTTC CASSKGGQATNIQYF
NA TRBJ1-1 TRBV5-1 NA TGCGCCAGCAGCTTTGGAATTATCGGGACTGAAGCTTTCTTT CASSFGIIGTEAFF
NA TRBJ2-7 TRBV10-3 TRBD2 TGTGCCATCAGTGAGTTAGCGGGAGTAAGTGAGCAGTACTTC CAISELAGVSEQYF
NA TRBJ1-1 TRBV6-4 TRBD1 TGTGCCAGCAGACTGATTGGGACAGCGTCGACTGAAGCTTTCTTT CASRLIGTASTEAFF
NA TRBJ2-6 TRBV20-1 NA TGCAGTGCTAGAGTAGGGTCTGGGGCCAGCGTCCTGACTTTC CSARVGSGASVLTF
NA TRBJ1-6 TRBV2 TRBD1 TGTGCCAGCAGGGACTACAGGGGTGCCTCACCCCTCCACTTT CASRDYRGASPLHF
NA TRBJ1-6 TRBV27 NA TGTGCCAGCAGTTTATCGGGCAGGGGTAATTCACCCCTCCACTTT CASSLSGRGNSPLHF
NA TRBJ1-2 TRBV6-1 NA TGTGCCAGCAGGAAATGGGGGGCGAACTATGGCTACACCTTC CASRKWGANYGYTF
NA TRBJ2-5 TRBV9 NA TGTGCCAGCAGCGCCTATCACAGCAAGGAGACCCAGTACTTC CASSAYHSKETQYF
NA TRBJ2-7 TRBV7-9 NA NA CASTNQTSMYLCASLSFTPYEQYF
NA TRBJ2-3 TRBV7-9 TRBD2 TGTGCCAGCAGGGGGGAGGGGGGCGGCGGGGGGCCCACAGATACGCAGTATTTT CASRGEGGGGGPTDTQYF
few TRBJ2-1 TRBV7-8 TRBD2 TGTGCCAGCAGTTTTCTAGCGGGAGTCTACAATGAGCAGTTCTTC CASSFLAGVYNEQFF
NA TRBJ2-2 TRBV20-1 NA TGCAGTGCTAGACAGGGGGGCACCGGGGAGCTGTTTTTT CSARQGGTGELFF
few TRBJ2-1 TRBV24-1 TRBD2 TGTGCCACCAGTGATTTCGGGACTAGCGGGAGCAATGAGCAGTTCTTC CATSDFGTSGSNEQFF